This paragraph covers one T cell receptor (beta chain) sequence. Its antigen is as yet unknown. CDR1 is LGHNA, CDR2 YNFKEQ, per germline. V lost 2 bases and J 4 bases, leaving 9 bases between the germline ends. This CDR3 has 15 residues. The sample belongs to a study of shared clonotypes between healthy human individuals. Study-level background: The donor pool was made up of a couple of women and three men aged 18 to 49. Whole-study findings and limits: Naive subsets tended to show greater estimated richness than memory subsets.

Every donor, a Caucasian adult, lived in Nashville, Tennessee. TCRdb's table, derived via immunoSEQ multiplex PCR, lists solely in-frame clones and lacks some. The sample includes hundreds of thousands of clones, roughly 97% of them seen just once. The sequence derives from a woman aged 25 to 39 in good health. The chain uses TRBV4-2 and TRBJ1-6; D is uncertain. Sequencing used naive CD4+ T cells sorted from blood. The subset was: CD45RA+ positively selected. The CDR3 DNA sequence: TGTGCCAGCAGCCAACAGGAGAGATATAATTCACCCCTCCACTTT. Residues: CASSQQERYNSPLHF.